A single sample is the source of the 7 T cell receptor beta chains below, sequenced in a study of CD8 T cells in ankylosing spondylitis. One entry per CDR3 protein, called by TCRdb with MiXCR from the 5' RACE reads. This table has hundreds of thousands of distinct CDR3 sequences, roughly 26% appearing once. Sequenced sample: blood, either unsorted or a sorted T cell fraction (not recorded which). The receptors originated from a male donor with ankylosing spondylitis or in good health (not recorded which).

This clonotype was seen ten or more times. The chain links TRBV20-1 to TRBJ2-1; TRBD2 matches at 10 bases. CDR1 DFQATT and CDR2 SNEGSKA come from the germline V gene (reference sequence). The junction had 3 bases not matched to a gene; V was cut back by 6 bases and J by 4 bases. The CDR3 runs 13 residues. The CDR3 nucleotides read TGCAGTGCACCTAGCGGGGGATACAATGAGCAGTTCTTC. It is translated as CSAPSGGYNEQFF.

V usage is TRBV25-1 and J usage is TRBJ2-1, with 11 bases identical to TRBD2. Germline loops: CDR1 MGHDK, CDR2 SYGVNS. The CDR3 runs to 15 residues. V gave up 7 bases and J gave up 9 bases; unmatched junction bases: 11. CDR3: CASTLHGTSGTEQFF. The CDR3 region has the DNA TGTGCCAGCACCCTACACGGGACTAGCGGTACTGAGCAGTTCTTC.

Ten or more counts support this clonotype. The V call is TRBV4-3, the J call TRBJ2-7; D might be TRBD2 (6 bases). CDR1 and CDR2 (germline): LGHNA, YSLEER. Trimming removed 3 bases from V and 1 base from J, with 19 bases in between. This CDR3 comprises 17 residues. CDR3 nucleotide sequence: TGCGCCAGCAGCCAGGCCAGTGGGGCTAGCGCGTCCTACGAGCAGTACTTC. Protein: CASSQASGASASYEQYF.

This clonotype turned up a few times. The rearrangement joins TRBV6-5 to TRBJ2-1, with D unresolved. This CDR3 spans 14 amino acids. Germline loops: CDR1 MNHEY, CDR2 SVGAGI. Deletions cut 4 bases from V and 8 bases from J, with 15 bases between. This CDR3 is CASSSEGRSDEQFF. The CDR3 DNA sequence: TGTGCCAGCAGTTCCGAAGGTCGCTCCGATGAGCAGTTCTTC.

This sequence joins TRBV20-1 and TRBJ2-1, with TRBD1 identical over 8 bases. Germline assignment: CDR1 DFQATT and CDR2 SNEGSKA (reference sequence). V gave up 6 bases and J gave up 5 bases; unmatched junction bases: 12. This CDR3 has 15 amino acids. In DNA, the CDR3 is TGCAGTGCCCCTACCGGGACAGGTATCGACAATGAGCAGTTCTTC. This encodes CSAPTGTGIDNEQFF.

This clonotype occurred many times. CDR3 in amino acids: CSAREGQVVNEQFF. The CDR3 DNA is TGCAGTGCTAGAGAGGGTCAAGTGGTTAATGAGCAGTTCTTC. This sequence joins TRBV20-1 and TRBJ2-1; D not certain. CDR1 is DFQATT, CDR2 SNEGSKA, per germline (reference sequence). V was clipped by 0 bases and J by 7 bases, with 13 bases between them. There are 14 residues in the CDR3.

Ten or more counts support this clonotype. The chain combines TRBV24-1 with TRBJ1-2; no reliable D call. Germline CDR1 and CDR2: KGHDR and SFDVKD. CDR3 length: 13 residues. V gave up 0 bases and J gave up 2 bases, with 3 bases separating them. The DNA of the CDR3 is TGTGCCACCAGTGATTTGCAGAACTATGGCTACACCTTC. Translated: CATSDLQNYGYTF.